This passage covers 19 T cell receptor beta chains from one sample sequenced in a study of CD8 T cells in ankylosing spondylitis. MiXCR, run by TCRdb on the 5' RACE reads, gives a single entry per CDR3 protein. The data hold approximately 40,000 distinct CDR3 sequences, with 4.5% to 6% observed a single time. The specimen was blood, either unsorted or a sorted T cell fraction (not recorded which). The receptors here all came from a male donor with ankylosing spondylitis or in good health (not recorded which).

This clonotype was detected many times. The chain is built from TRBV20-1 and TRBJ1-5; 8 nucleotides agree with TRBD1. V was pared by 2 bases and J by 11 bases, with 17 bases of the junction left unmatched. The CDR3 extends over 16 amino acids. Germline CDR1 DFQATT, CDR2 SNEGSKA (reference sequence). The CDR3 sequence is CSARWGAGGRPGSQHF. CDR3 bases: TGCAGTGCTAGATGGGGTGCAGGGGGCCGTCCTGGGTCCCAGCATTTT.

This clonotype came up many times. The CDR3 DNA reads as TGCGCCAGCAGCCCCCGGTTCAGGGGAACTGAAGCTTTCTTT. It translates to CASSPRFRGTEAFF. The V and J genes are TRBV5-1 and TRBJ1-1, with D tentatively TRBD1 (6 bases). Trimming shortened V by 4 bases and J by 5 bases, and 15 bases separated the two germline ends. CDR3 length: 14 amino acids. Looked up from germline, CDR1 is SGHRS and CDR2 is YFSETQ.

The V gene is TRBV11-2, the J gene TRBJ2-1, with TRBD2 matching 8 bases. With 7 bases clipped from V and 9 bases from J, the junction kept 17 bases outside the gene matches. The germline V gene encodes CDR1 SGHAT and CDR2 FQNNGV. This CDR3 is built from 16 residues. The chain's CDR3 is CASTPRPAGDRSEQFF. CDR3 in DNA: TGTGCCAGCACCCCCAGACCAGCGGGAGATCGCAGTGAGCAGTTCTTC.

This clonotype was seen at least ten times. The CDR3 loop is CATSDSDPGGYGYTF. CDR3 DNA: TGTGCCACCAGTGACTCGGACCCGGGAGGCTATGGCTACACCTTC. The V gene is TRBV24-1, the J gene TRBJ1-2; D is ambiguous. Germline V gene sequence: CDR1 KGHDR, CDR2 SFDVKD. V shed 4 bases and J shed 4 bases, with 15 bases lying between them. CDR3 length equals 15 residues.

The table lists this clonotype with many counts. The genes are TRBV5-1 and TRBJ1-1, with TRBD1 identical over 11 bases. The trim removed 4 bases at V and 1 base at J, leaving 9 bases unmatched. Germline lookup yields CDR1 SGHRS and CDR2 YFSETQ. The CDR3 is 17 residues long. CDR3 residues: CASSPWTGGEGNTEAFF. CDR3 DNA: TGCGCCAGCAGCCCCTGGACAGGGGGCGAGGGGAACACTGAAGCTTTCTTT. The full variable domain, rest sourced from reference TRBV5-1 and TRBJ1-1, is KAGVTQTPRYLIKTRGQQVTLSCSPISGHRSVSWYQQTPGQGLQFLFEYFSETQRNKGNFPGRFSGRQFSNSRSEMNVSTLELGDSALYLCASSPWTGGEGNTEAFFGQGTRLTVV.

This clonotype was picked up many times. The chain joins TRBV2 to TRBJ2-7; 8 bases align to TRBD1. The V gene's germline CDR1 is SNHLY and CDR2 FYNNEI. This CDR3 has 13 amino acids. Germline trimming cut 7 bases from V and 6 bases from J; bases unmatched to any gene: 8. In DNA form, the CDR3 reads TGTGCCAGCACCCTAGGACAGGGAGCCGAGCAGTACTTC. Protein: CASTLGQGAEQYF.

This clonotype was seen many times. The chain employs TRBV28 and TRBJ2-7, with no clear D. Germline-derived CDR1 and CDR2 are MDHEN and SYDVKM. Trimming removed 5 bases at V and 4 bases at J, with 9 bases between. This CDR3 spans 12 amino acids. CDR3 DNA: TGTGCCAGCAGTAGACCTCCGTACGAGCAGTACTTC. Translation: CASSRPPYEQYF.

This clonotype appeared many times. The CDR3 nucleotides read TGTGCCAGCAGTTACCGAGCAGGGCTACCCTACGAGCAGTACTTC. Translating gives CASSYRAGLPYEQYF. The chain has TRBV6-5 and TRBJ2-7, with D perhaps TRBD1 (5 bases). V dropped 2 bases and J dropped 2 bases, with 13 bases sitting between them. CDR1 is MNHEY, CDR2 SVGAGI, per germline. This CDR3 is built from 15 residues.

This clonotype is medium-sized (0.01 to 0.1%) in the sample. The chain joins TRBV20-1 to TRBJ1-4; no firm D call. Trimming removed 6 bases at V and 2 bases at J, with 7 bases between. Looked up from germline, CDR1 is DFQATT and CDR2 is SNEGSKA (reference sequence). The CDR3 totals 12 residues. The CDR3 is CSAPETNEKLFF. The CDR3 nucleotides are TGCAGTGCACCAGAGACTAATGAAAAACTGTTTTTT.

This clonotype was counted at least ten times. The gene calls are TRBV3-1 and TRBJ2-5; 7 bases align to TRBD2. Germline loops: CDR1 LGHDT, CDR2 YNNKEL (reference sequence). This CDR3 region has 14 residues. With V trimmed by 4 bases and J by 4 bases, 6 bases remained unmatched. The CDR3, as DNA: TGTGCCAGCAGCCCCCGGGGGAGGGGAGAGACCCAGTACTTC. It yields the protein CASSPRGRGETQYF.

This clonotype was observed at least ten times. The CDR3, as DNA: TGTGCCAGCAGCTCACAGGTTAACACTGAAGCTTTCTTT. Residues: CASSSQVNTEAFF. V gene TRBV7-9 combines with J gene TRBJ1-1; maybe TRBD1 (5 bases). Germline CDR1 and CDR2: SEHNR and FQNEAQ (reference sequence). The V end was cut by 4 bases, the J end by 2 bases, with 8 bases between. The CDR3 has 13 amino acids.

The sample holds many counts of this clonotype. The chain links TRBV6-1 to TRBJ2-4; 7 bases map to TRBD1. The trim removed 2 bases at V and 5 bases at J, leaving 3 bases unmatched. This CDR3 is built from 14 residues. CDR1 is MNHNS, CDR2 SASEGT, per germline. This CDR3 is CASSELGQQNIQYF. Written as DNA, the CDR3 is TGTGCCAGCAGTGAACTGGGACAGCAAAACATTCAGTACTTC.

This clonotype was detected ten times or more. The chain employs TRBV7-2 and TRBJ2-3, with 10 bases aligning to TRBD2. Germline loops: CDR1 SGHTA, CDR2 FQGNSA. The CDR3 covers 14 residues. The junction had 2 bases not matched to a gene; V was cut back by 4 bases and J by 4 bases. The CDR3 nucleotides read TGTGCCAGCAGCTCGGGACTAGCGTCAGATACGCAGTATTTT. It encodes CASSSGLASDTQYF.

This clonotype was detected ten times or more. V is TRBV30 and J is TRBJ1-2; D unresolved. V was cut by 1 base and J by 7 bases, with 13 bases left in between. Germline V CDR1 and CDR2: GTSNPN, SVGIG (reference sequence). This CDR3 has 13 amino acids. The DNA for the CDR3 is TGTGCCTGGAGTGCTCTTCCGGGCGTTGGCTACACCTTC. It specifies CAWSALPGVGYTF.

This chain connects TRBV27 to TRBJ2-1; D is possibly TRBD2 (5 bases). V lost 9 bases to trimming and J lost 0 bases, with 27 bases between them. The CDR3 covers 19 residues. CDR1 MNHEY and CDR2 SMNVEV come from the germline V gene (reference sequence). CDR3 region: CASSPGSFGGDGSYNEQFF. CDR3 coding DNA: TGTGCCAGTTCACCGGGGTCGTTCGGCGGTGATGGCTCCTACAATGAGCAGTTCTTC.

In this sample, this clonotype turned up many times. The chain has TRBV27 and TRBJ2-3, with D tentatively TRBD1 (5 bases). Germline V gene lookup returns CDR1 MNHEY and CDR2 SMNVEV (reference sequence). Trimming shortened V by 8 bases and J by 1 base, and 19 bases separated the two germline ends. The CDR3 totals 16 residues. CDR3 sequence: CASRQNRRSRTDTQYF. For the CDR3, the DNA is TGTGCCAGCCGCCAGAACAGGCGGTCCCGCACAGATACGCAGTATTTT.

Within the sample, this clonotype is medium-sized. V is TRBV28 and J is TRBJ2-7; D is ambiguous. Looked up from germline, CDR1 is MDHEN and CDR2 is SYDVKM. V gave up 1 base and J gave up 3 bases, with 7 bases separating them. This CDR3 spans 13 amino acids. The CDR3 reads CASSLYVGYEQYF. The CDR3 nucleotides are TGTGCCAGCAGTTTATATGTGGGCTACGAGCAGTACTTC.

This clonotype occurred a few times. The chain uses TRBV2 and TRBJ1-5; D not resolved. V was trimmed by 8 bases and J by 1 base, leaving 9 bases between them. Germline CDR1 is SNHLY and CDR2 is FYNNEI. The CDR3 runs to 13 residues. DNA of the CDR3: TGTGCCAGCTCGAAGCTAAGCAATCAGCCCCAGCATTTT. Translated, it gives CASSKLSNQPQHF.

Concerning this clonotype: This may be a read error: a much more frequent sequence differs by one nucleotide. The chain joins TRBV29-1 to TRBJ1-5; perhaps TRBD1 as D (5 bases). The germline gives CDR1 SQVTM, CDR2 ANQGSEA. The CDR3 runs to 14 residues. CDR3 protein: CSAWGGSGNQPQDF. CDR3 nucleotides: TGCAGCGCCTGGGGGGGATCCGGCAATCAGCCCCAGGATTTT.